Listed here are 20 T cell receptor beta chains from one sample, sequenced in a study of response to subunit inactivated influenza vaccine (dated by TCRdb to 2016 to 2019). Library preparation used RT-PCR. TCRdb lists the instrument as Illumina HiSeq 2500. TCRdb reprocessed the public reads (quality trimming at Q25 with fastp, clone calling with MiXCR) and kept in-frame beta chains. Rows matching on CDR3 protein sequence are summarized as one entry with the most common DNA and genes. This sample holds 610,000 or so distinct CDR3 sequences; 14% were observed only once. Roughly 10% of the sample comes from the top ten. The sample was PBMCs from blood, taken 11 to 12 days after vaccination. Receptors originate from a man aged 45-60 years who received an inactivated influenza vaccine. Donor details come from another sample of the same person, matched by shared clones.

There are a few counts of this clonotype. The chain employs TRBV7-9 and TRBJ1-4, with no clear D. Germline V lookup: CDR1 SEHNR, CDR2 FQNEAQ (reference sequence). The CDR3 is 16 residues long. Trimming shortened V by 1 base and J by 4 bases, and 13 bases separated the two germline ends. CDR3 loop: CASSLGRVSLNEKLFF. Here the CDR3 DNA reads TGTGCCAGCAGCTTAGGACGGGTGTCCCTTAATGAAAAACTGTTTTTT.

The gene calls are TRBV7-3 and TRBJ1-5; D unclear. In germline, CDR1 is SGHTA, CDR2 FQGTGA. The CDR3 is 16 amino acids. Trimming shortened V by 4 bases and J by 1 base, and 14 bases separated the two germline ends. The CDR3 DNA reads TGTGCCAGCAGCTCGCCGGTATTCGGCAGCAATCAGCCCCAGCATTTT. Its translation is CASSSPVFGSNQPQHF.

This clonotype was seen a handful of times. This sequence joins TRBV4-2 and TRBJ2-3, with D perhaps TRBD2 (5 bases). The V and J ends lost 1 base and 2 bases respectively, with 10 bases between them. The length of the CDR3 is 15 residues. The germline V gene encodes CDR1 LGHNA and CDR2 YNFKEQ. CDR3 loop: CASSQVERTTDTQYF. As DNA, the CDR3 is TGTGCCAGCAGCCAAGTAGAGCGGACCACAGATACGCAGTATTTT.

This chain joins TRBV6-2 or TRBV6-3 and TRBJ2-6; possible D gene TRBD1, 6 bases. The CDR3 contains 21 residues. Germline V CDR1 and CDR2: MNHEY, SVGEGT. V lost 8 bases and J 2 bases, leaving 31 bases between the germline ends. CDR3 sequence: CASQNNYLRDTHRPGANVLTF. The CDR3 DNA follows: TGTGCCAGCCAGAACAATTACCTCCGGGACACCCATAGGCCTGGGGCCAACGTCCTGACTTTC.

V usage is TRBV20-1 and J usage is TRBJ2-4; D not certain. Per the germline V gene, CDR1 is DFQATT and CDR2 is SNEGSKA (reference sequence). Trimming cost V 0 bases and J 1 base, with 7 bases left between them. The CDR3 spans 14 residues. The CDR3 here is CSARDLQAKNIQYF. In nucleotides, the CDR3 is TGCAGTGCTAGAGATTTACAGGCCAAAAACATTCAGTACTTC.

V usage is TRBV21-1 and J usage is TRBJ2-6; the tabulated D call, TRBD2, remains unverified against the DNA. TRBV21-1 is a documented pseudogene. The CDR3 runs to 16 residues. CDR3 protein: CASSRSVLSGANVLTF. CDR3 bases: TGTGCCAGCAGCCGCTCGGTACTATCTGGGGCCAACGTCCTGACTTTC.

In its sample, this clonotype was seen many times. V usage is TRBV12-3 or TRBV12-4 and J usage is TRBJ2-3; TRBD2 matches at 16 bases. With V trimmed by 5 bases and J by 6 bases, 8 bases remained unmatched. There are 17 residues in the CDR3. CDR3: CASSPGLAGGLPDTQYF. The CDR3 DNA follows: TGTGCCAGCAGTCCGGGACTAGCGGGAGGGCTCCCCGATACGCAGTATTTT.

This chain links TRBV20-1 with TRBJ2-1; 7 nucleotides agree with TRBD1. This CDR3 spans 14 amino acids. Germline CDR1 DFQATT, CDR2 SNEGSKA (reference sequence). V gave up 2 bases and J gave up 6 bases; unmatched junction bases: 7. CDR3 sequence: CSARPTGVGNEQFF. The CDR3 DNA sequence: TGCAGTGCTAGACCAACAGGGGTTGGCAATGAGCAGTTCTTC.

Only a few counts were recorded for this clonotype. The CDR3 here is CASSPRTSGGTETQYF. CDR3 DNA sequence: TGCGCCAGCAGCCCCCGGACTAGCGGGGGGACGGAGACCCAGTACTTC. V gene TRBV5-1 combines with J gene TRBJ2-5, with 14 bases aligning to TRBD2. The CDR3 extends over 16 amino acids. V was clipped by 4 bases and J by 5 bases; unmatched bases: 7. Germline CDR1 SGHRS, CDR2 YFSETQ. The whole variable domain, filled in from reference TRBV5-1 and TRBJ2-5, reads KAGVTQTPRYLIKTRGQQVTLSCSPISGHRSVSWYQQTPGQGLQFLFEYFSETQRNKGNFPGRFSGRQFSNSRSEMNVSTLELGDSALYLCASSPRTSGGTETQYFGPGTRLLVL.

This clonotype came up a few times. The V and J genes are TRBV12-5 and TRBJ2-2, with TRBD1 identical over 10 bases. This CDR3 comprises 17 residues. The trim removed 5 bases at V and 6 bases at J, leaving 12 bases unmatched. Germline CDR1 is LGHNT and CDR2 is FRNRAP. Here the CDR3 reads CASGPGQGTFGAGELFF. The CDR3 nucleotides are TGTGCTAGTGGTCCGGGACAGGGGACTTTTGGTGCCGGGGAGCTGTTTTTT.

This clonotype was counted ten times or more. The chain links TRBV7-9 to TRBJ2-7; TRBD2 is a possible D gene (6 bases). CDR1 and CDR2 (germline): SEHNR, FQNEAQ (reference sequence). V was clipped by 1 base and J by 5 bases, with 12 bases between them. This CDR3 has 14 amino acids. The CDR3 DNA reads as TGTGCCAGCAGCTTAGTTCCGCGGGATGACGAGCAGTACTTC. Amino acid sequence: CASSLVPRDDEQYF.

This clonotype was detected ten times or more. The chain combines TRBV5-1 with TRBJ2-5; D is ambiguous. V lost 1 base and J lost 2, with 9 bases in between. The germline V gene has CDR1 SGHRS and CDR2 YFSETQ. This CDR3 spans 14 amino acids. For the CDR3, the DNA is TGCGCCAGCAGCTTGTCATGGCTACAAGAGACCCAGTACTTC. Amino acid sequence: CASSLSWLQETQYF.

This clonotype was observed many times. This chain uses TRBV29-1 with TRBJ1-5; D unresolved. CDR1 is SQVTM and CDR2 is ANQGSEA in the germline V gene. CDR3 size: 12 residues. V lost 4 bases, J lost 3 bases, and 7 bases lay in between. CDR3 sequence reads: CSVGQSNQPQHF. CDR3 DNA sequence: TGCAGCGTTGGCCAGTCCAATCAGCCCCAGCATTTT.

This clonotype was detected a few times. The CDR3, as DNA: TGTGCCAGCAGCTTAGCGGCGTTAGGACTCTACAATGAGCAGTTCTTC. Translated, it gives CASSLAALGLYNEQFF. The genes are TRBV7-2 and TRBJ2-1, with TRBD2 as a possible D gene (5 bases). Germline V gene data show CDR1 as SGHTA and CDR2 as FQGNSA. Deletions cut 0 bases from V and 3 bases from J, with 12 bases between. CDR3 length: 16 residues.

For the CDR3, the DNA is TGTGCCAGCTCACCAAACATAGCGGGAGTGGAGACCCAGTACTTC. Its protein is CASSPNIAGVETQYF. The J gene is TRBJ2-5, the V gene TRBV18; 9 bases align to TRBD2. CDR3 size: 15 residues. V shed 2 bases, J shed 5 bases, and the junction held 6 bases outside the gene matches. Germline lookup yields CDR1 KGHSH and CDR2 LQKENI.

The gene calls are TRBV12-3 or TRBV12-4 and TRBJ2-7; D perhaps matches TRBD2 (7 bases). V was pared by 3 bases and J by 5 bases, with 17 bases between. This CDR3 is built from 15 residues. CDR3 nucleotides: TGTGCCAGCAGTTTTATGGGGGGGCCTCGGAACGAGCAGTACTTC. Translating gives CASSFMGGPRNEQYF.

The sample holds a few counts of this clonotype. The gene calls are TRBV10-3 and TRBJ2-7, with unresolved D. Trimming pared 0 bases from V and 7 bases from J, leaving 13 bases between. This CDR3 is 14 amino acids long. The germline V gene has CDR1 ENHRY and CDR2 SYGVKD. The CDR3 here is CAISESTLGREQYF. The CDR3 bases are TGTGCCATCAGTGAGTCGACGTTAGGGCGGGAGCAGTACTTC.

This clonotype was seen a handful of times. The chain couples TRBV3-1 to TRBJ2-5, with a tentative D call TRBD2 (6 bases). Germline V lookup: CDR1 LGHDT, CDR2 YNNKEL (reference sequence). The CDR3 is 14 amino acids. V shed 2 bases and J shed 1 base, with 8 bases lying between them. The CDR3 DNA reads as TGTGCCAGCAGCCAACGCGGGGTCCAAGAGACCCAGTACTTC. Protein sequence: CASSQRGVQETQYF.

The chain recombines TRBV12-3 or TRBV12-4 with TRBJ2-4; the match to TRBD2 covers 9 bases. J was trimmed by 7 bases and V by 2 bases; bases with no gene match: 3. The length of the CDR3 is 14 residues. CDR3 sequence (DNA): TGTGCCAGCAGTTTACCAGCGGGAGGTAACATTCAGTACTTC. Translating it yields CASSLPAGGNIQYF.

The V call is TRBV5-8, the J call TRBJ2-7; tentatively, D is TRBD1 (6 bases). Germline V gene lookup returns CDR1 SGHTS and CDR2 YDEGEE. The germline V and J ends were trimmed by 0 bases and 6 bases, with 19 bases remaining between them. This CDR3 comprises 16 residues. The CDR3 nucleotides read TGTGCCAGCAGCTTGGCCGGCAGGGGTTCCCCCCTCGAGCAGTACTTC. Amino acid sequence: CASSLAGRGSPLEQYF.